This TCR beta chain comes out of a study of spatial heterogeneity in lung cancer. Study information: Alpha-chain sequences were consistently detected less often than beta-chain sequences. A unique TCR and UMI combination showed up more than ten times in raw reads, on average. Study-level findings and limits: Blood carried ubiquitous expanded tumor TCRs more at resection than follow-up.

TCRdb re-analysed the 5' RACE reads in MiXCR, keeping a single row per CDR3 protein. The data show around 89,000 distinct CDR3 sequences, with approximately 12% seen just once and over 40% held by the top ten. In its sample, this clonotype was seen many times. What it binds is unknown. Noted time point: sample taken at primary tumor resection. Tumor, nontumor lung or frozen PBMC supplied whole RNA that was sequenced unsorted. The CDR3 sequence is 12 residues long. The V and J ends lost 5 bases and 9 bases respectively, with 11 bases between them. CDR1 MDHEN and CDR2 SYDVKM come from the germline V gene.

Sequenced here: PBMCs, sampled at surgery. The chain links TRBV28 to TRBJ1-5; D ambiguous. This receptor was taken from a male donor with early-stage non-small cell lung cancer. CDR3 in DNA: TGTGCCAGCAGTCTCGAAGGAAGGCCCCAGCATTTT. This codes for CASSLEGRPQHF.